This T cell receptor (beta chain) was identified in a study of cytomegalovirus exposure and HLA in healthy donors. Overall study: For the roughly 390 genotyped donors, about 79% fell within the Caucasian-associated ancestry cluster.

Primers for the PCR totalled 60 Vbeta and 13 Jbeta. In the original processing: Counted up in a later analysis, unique TCR beta chains came to about 80 million, with 9.5 million to 13 million shared. Produced via immunoSEQ multiplex PCR; TCRdb's table is partial and in-frame only. From that table come the V and J calls and clone size; the DNA was used to work out D and trimming. The sample yields 75,000 to 95,000 clones, of which the top ten take up roughly 1.5%. Comments on this clone: Its antigen remains unknown.

With 0 bases clipped from V and 7 bases from J, the junction kept 6 bases outside the gene matches. The CDR3 spans 16 residues. In germline, CDR1 is SGHAT, CDR2 FQDESV (reference sequence). The study, taken as a whole, reports: In presence/absence analyses, roughly uniform sequencing depth across donors was assumed. The study labeled 164 TCR beta chains cytomegalovirus-associated.

The sequenced sample consisted of PBMCs. The gene calls are TRBV11-1 and TRBJ2-1, with 10 positions matching TRBD2. The source of this sequence is a woman aged 60-70 years in good health and CMV-seronegative. This CDR3 reads CASSLALAGAINEQFF. DNA of the CDR3: TGTGCCAGCAGCTTAGCCCTAGCGGGAGCAATTAATGAGCAGTTCTTC.